The 2 T cell receptor beta chains listed next were all sequenced from one sample in a study of control samples from healthy donors and cancer patients. The method was immunoSEQ multiplex PCR; TCRdb's version includes in-frame clones alone and lacks a portion of them. The sample yields approximately 120,000 clones, about 89% seen once. Sequencing input: blood. The receptors stem from a woman aged 50 to 60 in good health.

This chain links TRBV27 with TRBJ2-7; 9 nucleotides line up with TRBD1. Germline loops: CDR1 MNHEY, CDR2 SMNVEV (reference sequence). The CDR3 contains 16 residues. V was pared by 4 bases and J by 4 bases, with 11 bases of the junction left unmatched. The CDR3 protein is CASSCLGGQGVYEQYV. CDR3 coding DNA: TGTGCCAGCAGTTGTCTAGGGGGACAGGGAGTGTACGAGCAGTACGTC.

The chain links TRBV6-5 to TRBJ2-3; 8 nucleotides match TRBD1. The CDR3 is made up of 15 amino acids. The V gene's germline CDR1 is MNHEY and CDR2 SVGAGI. With V trimmed by 2 bases and J by 4 bases, 5 bases remained unmatched. The CDR3 coding sequence is TGTGCCAGCAGTTACACGGCAGGGGGCTCAGATACGCAGTATTTT. Protein product: CASSYTAGGSDTQYF.